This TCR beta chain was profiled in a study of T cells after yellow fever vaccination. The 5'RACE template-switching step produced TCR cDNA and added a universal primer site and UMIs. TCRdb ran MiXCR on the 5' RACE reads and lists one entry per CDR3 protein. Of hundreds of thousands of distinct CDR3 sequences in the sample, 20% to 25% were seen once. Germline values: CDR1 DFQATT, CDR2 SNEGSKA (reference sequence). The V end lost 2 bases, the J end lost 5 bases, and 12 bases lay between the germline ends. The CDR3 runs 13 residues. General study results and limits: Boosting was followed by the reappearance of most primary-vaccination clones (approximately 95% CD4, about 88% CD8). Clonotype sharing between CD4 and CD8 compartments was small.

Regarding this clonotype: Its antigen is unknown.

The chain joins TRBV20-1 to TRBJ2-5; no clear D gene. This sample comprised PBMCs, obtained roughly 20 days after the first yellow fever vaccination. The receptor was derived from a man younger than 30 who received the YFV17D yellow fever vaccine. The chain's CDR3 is CSARSKTWETQYF. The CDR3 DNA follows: TGCAGTGCTAGATCTAAAACTTGGGAGACCCAGTACTTC.